Sequencing of this T cell receptor beta chain was carried out in a study of blood T cell repertoires in COVID-19. Study background: Samples taken during acute and convalescent COVID-19 were collected in the United States, Italy and Spain. T cells, B-cell-depleted T cells, or PBMCs provided the cDNA or gDNA that served as material.

Looked up from germline, CDR1 is SGHNT and CDR2 is YYREEE (reference sequence). The CDR3 sequence is 16 residues long. The V and J ends lost 3 bases and 5 bases respectively, with 17 bases between them. Original data processing: Nucleated cell counts were estimated from reference gene primer amplification. Clones were sequenced by immunoSEQ multiplex PCR, and TCRdb holds only the in-frame ones, with some missing. V, J and clone size are taken as reported in that table, and D and trimming were inferred from the DNA itself. The profile shows just under 30,000 clones, roughly nine tenths of them singletons.

The sequence was collected from a human donor with active COVID-19. The donor label of this sample is uncertain. The chain couples TRBV5-4 to TRBJ1-4; D might be TRBD1 (6 bases). What was sequenced was peripheral blood. The CDR3 spells CASSSFQKGHNEKLFF. CDR3 bases: TGTGCCAGCAGCTCCTTTCAAAAGGGACACAATGAAAAACTGTTTTTT.